This T cell receptor beta chain was obtained from a study of T cell changes during pregnancy in multiple sclerosis. V shed 3 bases, J shed 5 bases, and the junction held 7 bases outside the gene matches. This CDR3 comprises 17 residues. Germline CDR1 and CDR2: SGHVS and FQNEAQ. Clones were sequenced by immunoSEQ multiplex PCR, and TCRdb holds only the in-frame ones, with some missing. The sample has some 130,000 clones; around 95% are singletons. This clone was seen just once. The chain recombines TRBV7-8 with TRBJ2-5; the match to TRBD2 covers 15 bases. The source material was peripheral blood, sampled after pregnancy. The clonotype was recovered from a female donor with multiple sclerosis, enrolled in a pregnancy study. CDR3 in amino acids: CASSFPGLAGGPETQYF. DNA for the CDR3: TGTGCCAGCAGCTTCCCGGGACTAGCGGGAGGACCCGAGACCCAGTACTTC.